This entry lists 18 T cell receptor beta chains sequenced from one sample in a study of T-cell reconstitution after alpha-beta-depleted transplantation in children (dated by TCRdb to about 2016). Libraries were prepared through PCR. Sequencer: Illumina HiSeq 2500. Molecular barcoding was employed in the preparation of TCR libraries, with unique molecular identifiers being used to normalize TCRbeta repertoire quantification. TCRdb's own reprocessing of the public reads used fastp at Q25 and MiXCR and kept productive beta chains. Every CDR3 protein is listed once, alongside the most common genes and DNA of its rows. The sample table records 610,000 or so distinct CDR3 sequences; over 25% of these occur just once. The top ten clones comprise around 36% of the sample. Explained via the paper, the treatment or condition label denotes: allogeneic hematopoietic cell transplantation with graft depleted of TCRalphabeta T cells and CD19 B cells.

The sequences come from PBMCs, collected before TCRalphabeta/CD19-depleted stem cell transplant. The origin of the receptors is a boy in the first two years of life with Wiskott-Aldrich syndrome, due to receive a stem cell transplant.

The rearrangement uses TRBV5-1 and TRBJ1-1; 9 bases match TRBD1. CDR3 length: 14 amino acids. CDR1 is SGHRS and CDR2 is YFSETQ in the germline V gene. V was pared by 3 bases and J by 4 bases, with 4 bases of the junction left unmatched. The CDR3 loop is CASSYGQGFTEAFF. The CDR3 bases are TGCGCCAGCAGCTATGGACAGGGGTTCACTGAAGCTTTCTTT.

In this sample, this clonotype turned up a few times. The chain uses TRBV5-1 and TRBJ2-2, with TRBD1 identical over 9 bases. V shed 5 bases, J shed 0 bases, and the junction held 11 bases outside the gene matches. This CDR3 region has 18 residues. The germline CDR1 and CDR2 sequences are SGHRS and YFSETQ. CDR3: CASRPAGQGTSNTGELFF. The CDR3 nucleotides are TGCGCCAGCAGGCCGGCGGGACAGGGTACCTCGAACACCGGGGAGCTGTTTTTT.

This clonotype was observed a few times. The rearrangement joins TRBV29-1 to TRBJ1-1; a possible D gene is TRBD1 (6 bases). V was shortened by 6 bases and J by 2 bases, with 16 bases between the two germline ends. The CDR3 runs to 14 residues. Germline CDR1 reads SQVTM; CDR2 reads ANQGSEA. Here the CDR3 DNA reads TGCAGCGTAAAACAGGGATCGGGTAACACTGAAGCTTTCTTT. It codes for CSVKQGSGNTEAFF.

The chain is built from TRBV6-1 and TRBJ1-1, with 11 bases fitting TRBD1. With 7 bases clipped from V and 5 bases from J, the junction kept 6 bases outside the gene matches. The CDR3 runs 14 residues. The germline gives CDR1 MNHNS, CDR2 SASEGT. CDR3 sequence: CASIGQGARTEAFF. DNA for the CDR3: TGTGCCAGCATCGGACAGGGGGCGAGGACTGAAGCTTTCTTT.

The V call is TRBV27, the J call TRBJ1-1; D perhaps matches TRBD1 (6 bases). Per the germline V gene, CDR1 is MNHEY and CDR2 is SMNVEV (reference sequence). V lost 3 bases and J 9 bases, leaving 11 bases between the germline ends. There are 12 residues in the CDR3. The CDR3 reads CASSFPTGKAFF. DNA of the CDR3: TGTGCCAGCAGTTTCCCAACAGGGAAAGCTTTCTTT.

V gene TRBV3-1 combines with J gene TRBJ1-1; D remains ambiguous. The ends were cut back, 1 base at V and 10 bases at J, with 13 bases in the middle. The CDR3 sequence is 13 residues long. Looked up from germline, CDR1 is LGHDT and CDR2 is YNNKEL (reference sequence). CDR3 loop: CASSQGASVVAFF. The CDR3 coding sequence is TGTGCCAGCAGCCAAGGTGCCTCGGTGGTAGCTTTCTTT.

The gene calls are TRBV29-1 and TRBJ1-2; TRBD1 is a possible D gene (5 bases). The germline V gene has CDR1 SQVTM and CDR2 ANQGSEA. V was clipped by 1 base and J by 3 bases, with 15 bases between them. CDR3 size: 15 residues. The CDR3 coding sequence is TGCAGCGTTGAAGGACAGCCAGGAAGGGACTATGGCTACACCTTC. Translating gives CSVEGQPGRDYGYTF. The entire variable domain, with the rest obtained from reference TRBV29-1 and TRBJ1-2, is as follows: SAVISQKPSRDICQRGTSLTIQCQVDSQVTMMFWYRQQPGQSLTLIATANQGSEATYESGFVIDKFPISRPNLTFSTLTVSNMSPEDSSIYLCSVEGQPGRDYGYTFGSGTRLTVV.

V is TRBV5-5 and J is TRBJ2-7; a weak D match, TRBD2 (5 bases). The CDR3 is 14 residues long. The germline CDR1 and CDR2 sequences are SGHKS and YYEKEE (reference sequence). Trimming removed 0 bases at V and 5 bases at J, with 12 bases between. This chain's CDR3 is CASSLVLGLNEQYF. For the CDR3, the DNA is TGTGCCAGCAGCTTGGTTTTAGGACTGAACGAGCAGTACTTC.

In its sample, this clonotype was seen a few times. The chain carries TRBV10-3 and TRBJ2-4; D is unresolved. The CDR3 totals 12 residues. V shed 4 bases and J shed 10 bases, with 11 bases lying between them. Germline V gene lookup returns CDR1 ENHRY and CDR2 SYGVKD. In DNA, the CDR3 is TGTGCCATCAGTGCAGCCGGGCTAATTCAGTACTTC. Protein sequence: CAISAAGLIQYF.

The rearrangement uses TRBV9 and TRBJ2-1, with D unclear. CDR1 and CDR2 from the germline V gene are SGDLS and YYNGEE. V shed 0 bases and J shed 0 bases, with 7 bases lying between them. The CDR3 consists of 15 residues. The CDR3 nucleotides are TGTGCCAGCAGCGTAGCAATCAGCTCCTACAATGAGCAGTTCTTC. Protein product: CASSVAISSYNEQFF.

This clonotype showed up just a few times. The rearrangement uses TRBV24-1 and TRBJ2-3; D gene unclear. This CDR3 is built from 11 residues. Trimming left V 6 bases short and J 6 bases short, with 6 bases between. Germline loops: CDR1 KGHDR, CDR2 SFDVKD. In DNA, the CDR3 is TGTGCCACCAGTTTCAAGGATACGCAGTATTTT. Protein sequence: CATSFKDTQYF.

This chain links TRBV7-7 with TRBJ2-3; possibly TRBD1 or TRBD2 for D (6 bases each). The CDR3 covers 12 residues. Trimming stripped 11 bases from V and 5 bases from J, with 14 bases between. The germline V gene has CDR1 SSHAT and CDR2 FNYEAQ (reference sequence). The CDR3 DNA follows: TGTGCCCCCGGAGGGGGAGGAGATACGCAGTATTTT. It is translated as CAPGGGGDTQYF. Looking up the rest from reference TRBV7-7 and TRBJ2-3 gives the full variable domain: GAGVSQSPRYKVTKRGQDVTLRCDPISSHATLYWYQQALGQGPEFLTYFNYEAQPDKSGLPSDRFSAERPEGSISTLTIQRTEQRDSAMYRCAPGGGGDTQYFGPGTRLTVL.

DNA for the CDR3: TGTGCCAGCAGTTTAGAACGGGAATACAATGAGCAGTTCTTC. Its translation is CASSLEREYNEQFF. The J gene is TRBJ2-1, the V gene TRBV27; D perhaps matches TRBD2 (5 bases). The CDR3 contains 14 residues. Germline V gene sequence: CDR1 MNHEY, CDR2 SMNVEV (reference sequence). V was trimmed by 2 bases and J by 4 bases, leaving 9 bases between them.

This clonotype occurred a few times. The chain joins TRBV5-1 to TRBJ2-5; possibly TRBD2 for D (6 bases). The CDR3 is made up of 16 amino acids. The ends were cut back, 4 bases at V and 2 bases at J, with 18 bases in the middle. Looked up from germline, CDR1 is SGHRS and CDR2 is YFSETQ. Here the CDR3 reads CASSPGVLAAQETQYF. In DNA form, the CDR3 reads TGCGCCAGCAGCCCTGGTGTGTTAGCGGCACAAGAGACCCAGTACTTC.

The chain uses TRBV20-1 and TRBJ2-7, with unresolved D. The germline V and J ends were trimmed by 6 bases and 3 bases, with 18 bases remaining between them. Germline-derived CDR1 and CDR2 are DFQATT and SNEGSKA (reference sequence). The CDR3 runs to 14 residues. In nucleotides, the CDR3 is TGCAGTGCCACCCCGTTGGCCCAAATCTACGAGCAGTACTTC. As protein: CSATPLAQIYEQYF.

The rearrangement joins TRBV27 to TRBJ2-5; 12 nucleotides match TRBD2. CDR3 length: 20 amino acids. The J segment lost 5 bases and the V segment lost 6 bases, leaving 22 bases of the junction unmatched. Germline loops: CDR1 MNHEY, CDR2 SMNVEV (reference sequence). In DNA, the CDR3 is TGTGCCAGCAGAAAAGGCGGTTGGGTTAATACTAGCGGGAGGACGGAGACCCAGTACTTC. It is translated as CASRKGGWVNTSGRTETQYF.

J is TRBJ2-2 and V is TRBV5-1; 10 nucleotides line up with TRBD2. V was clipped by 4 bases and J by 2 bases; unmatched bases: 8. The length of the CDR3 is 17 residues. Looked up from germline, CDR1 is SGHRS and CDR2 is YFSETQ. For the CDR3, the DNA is TGCGCCAGCAGCCTATTGGGACTAGCGTCTAACACCGGGGAGCTGTTTTTT. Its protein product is CASSLLGLASNTGELFF.

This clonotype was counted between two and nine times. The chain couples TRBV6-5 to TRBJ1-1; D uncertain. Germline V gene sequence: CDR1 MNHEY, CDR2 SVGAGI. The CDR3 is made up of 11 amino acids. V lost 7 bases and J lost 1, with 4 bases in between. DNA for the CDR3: TGTGCCAGCACTAAGAACACTGAAGCTTTCTTT. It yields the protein CASTKNTEAFF.